One sample yielded the 16 T cell receptor beta chains listed below, sequenced in a study of T-cell memory formation after mild COVID-19. TCRdb used MiXCR to reprocess the 5' RACE reads, holding one entry per CDR3 protein. The sample includes 380,000 or so distinct CDR3 sequences, approximately 14% of them seen just once. Material for sequencing was PBMCs or a T cell subset sorted from them (not recorded which). Receptor source: a man in his late teens or twenties who had mild COVID-19 (a few samples of this study predate the infection). Cell type and time point are not known.

A few counts support this clonotype. The V and J genes are TRBV4-1 and TRBJ1-5; D remains ambiguous. This CDR3 region has 13 residues. From germline, CDR1 is MGHRA and CDR2 YSYEKL. Between the trimmed V and J ends, which lost 5 bases and 0 bases, there was a span of 5 bases. CDR3 sequence reads: CASSSVSNQPQHF. The CDR3 bases are TGCGCCAGCAGCTCGGTTAGCAATCAGCCCCAGCATTTT.

The V and J genes are TRBV11-1 and TRBJ2-3; D remains unclear. The CDR3 extends over 13 amino acids. The V gene lost 3 bases and the J gene lost 7 bases, with 11 bases spanning the gap. The germline CDR1 and CDR2 sequences are SGHAT and FQDESV (reference sequence). The CDR3 is CASSFLTRYTQYF. The CDR3 nucleotides read TGTGCCAGCAGCTTCCTTACCCGATATACGCAGTATTTT.

This clonotype was recorded at least ten times. V gene TRBV7-9 combines with J gene TRBJ2-1, with 11 nucleotides matching TRBD2. CDR1 and CDR2 from the germline V gene are SEHNR and FQNEAQ (reference sequence). J lost 0 bases, V lost 2 bases, and 6 bases had no gene match. The CDR3 is 18 amino acids. CDR3 amino acids: CASSLQLAGAGSYNEQFF. The DNA for the CDR3 is TGTGCCAGCAGCTTACAACTAGCGGGGGCCGGCTCCTACAATGAGCAGTTCTTC.

This chain links TRBV12-5 with TRBJ2-2, with TRBD2 identical over 13 bases. Germline CDR1 LGHNT, CDR2 FRNRAP. Losses at the gene ends were 6 bases for V and 3 bases for J; bases not matched to a gene: 4. This CDR3 has 16 amino acids. CDR3 DNA: TGTGCTAGTGGCAGGACTAGCGGGGGAGACACCGGGGAGCTGTTTTTT. Translated, it gives CASGRTSGGDTGELFF.

This clonotype was detected ten times or more. The rearrangement joins TRBV7-2 to TRBJ1-1, with D unresolved. The germline CDR1 and CDR2 sequences are SGHTA and FQGNSA. The CDR3 is 11 amino acids. V gave up 5 bases and J gave up 3 bases, with 4 bases separating them. CDR3 coding DNA: TGTGCCAGCAGCCCGTACACTGAAGCTTTCTTT. Translation gives CASSPYTEAFF.

This clonotype was picked up a small number of times. The chain employs TRBV28 and TRBJ2-3, with a possible D match to TRBD2 (5 bases). The CDR3 has 15 residues. CDR1 and CDR2 from the germline V gene are MDHEN and SYDVKM. V lost 8 bases, J lost 2 bases, and 17 bases lay in between. The CDR3 region has the DNA TGTGCCAGCCCTCCGGGGAGACCTTACACAGATACGCAGTATTTT. Translation: CASPPGRPYTDTQYF. The full variable domain, completed using reference TRBV28 and TRBJ2-3, is DVKVTQSSRYLVKRTGEKVFLECVQDMDHENMFWYRQDPGLGLRLIYFSYDVKMKEKGDIPEGYSVSREKKERFSLILESASTNQTSMYLCASPPGRPYTDTQYFGPGTRLTVL.

The CDR3 protein is CSARDGRNTIYF. CDR3 coding DNA: TGCAGTGCTAGAGATGGCAGGAACACCATATATTTT. The J gene is TRBJ1-3, the V gene TRBV20-1, with D unresolved. V lost 0 bases and J lost 7, with 7 bases in between. This CDR3 has 12 amino acids. CDR1 is DFQATT, CDR2 SNEGSKA, per germline (reference sequence).

V and J are TRBV11-2 and TRBJ1-1; D perhaps matches TRBD1 (6 bases). The germline V and J ends were trimmed by 5 bases and 7 bases, with 11 bases remaining between them. This CDR3 region has 12 residues. Germline V gene data show CDR1 as SGHAT and CDR2 as FQNNGV. For the CDR3, the DNA is TGTGCCAGCAGCCCACAGGACAGTGAAGCTTTCTTT. Residues: CASSPQDSEAFF.

This clonotype was picked up a small number of times. This sequence joins TRBV7-2 and TRBJ2-1; D call uncertain. The CDR3 runs 13 residues. Trimming removed 3 bases at V and 4 bases at J, with 7 bases between. Germline loops: CDR1 SGHTA, CDR2 FQGNSA. CDR3 sequence: CASSFGLYNEQFF. In DNA form, the CDR3 reads TGTGCCAGCAGCTTCGGGCTTTACAATGAGCAGTTCTTC. The full variable domain, completed using reference TRBV7-2 and TRBJ2-1, is GAGVSQSPSNKVTEKGKDVELRCDPISGHTALYWYRQSLGQGLEFLIYFQGNSAPDKSGLPSDRFSAERTGGSVSTLTIQRTQQEDSAVYLCASSFGLYNEQFFGPGTRLTVL.

This clonotype showed up many times. The rearrangement links TRBV20-1 to TRBJ2-5; D might be TRBD1 or TRBD2, each matching 5 bases. V lost 4 bases, J lost 4 bases, and 10 bases lay in between. Germline-derived CDR1 and CDR2 are DFQATT and SNEGSKA (reference sequence). The length of the CDR3 is 12 residues. The CDR3 reads CSATEGLETQYF. The CDR3 DNA is TGCAGTGCTACAGAGGGGCTAGAGACCCAGTACTTC.

This clonotype turned up a few times. This chain links TRBV7-9 with TRBJ1-5, with 9 bases lining up with TRBD1. Germline-derived CDR1 and CDR2 are SEHNR and FQNEAQ (reference sequence). The ends lost 5 bases at V and 2 bases at J; junction bases unmatched: 4. CDR3 length: 15 residues. CDR3 bases: TGTGCCAGCAGCCGGGACAGGGTCGGCAATCAGCCCCAGCATTTT. Translated: CASSRDRVGNQPQHF.

This chain uses TRBV6-2 or TRBV6-3 with TRBJ2-5; 11 bases line up with TRBD2. The V gene end was trimmed by 6 bases and the J gene end by 1 base; junction bases not matched to a gene: 7. The CDR3 length is 16 residues. Germline V gene sequence: CDR1 MNHEY, CDR2 SVGEGT. The CDR3 protein is CASRRLAGGPQETQYF. The CDR3 DNA reads TGTGCCAGCAGACGTCTAGCGGGGGGACCCCAAGAGACCCAGTACTTC.

V is TRBV15 and J is TRBJ2-1, with 7 positions matching TRBD1. Unmatched junction bases numbered 2, after V lost 1 base and J lost 2 bases. Looked up from germline, CDR1 is LNHNV and CDR2 is YYDKDF (reference sequence). This CDR3 has 15 amino acids. The CDR3 loop is CATSRGQGAYNEQFF. As DNA, the CDR3 is TGTGCCACCAGCAGAGGACAGGGAGCCTACAATGAGCAGTTCTTC.

The chain combines TRBV7-2 with TRBJ1-6; a possible D gene is TRBD1 (6 bases). The CDR3 totals 15 residues. Trimming stripped 7 bases from V and 3 bases from J, with 13 bases between. Germline V gene lookup returns CDR1 SGHTA and CDR2 FQGNSA. The CDR3 coding sequence is TGTGCCAGCAACCTGGCACAGGGCTATAATTCACCCCTCCACTTT. Amino acid sequence: CASNLAQGYNSPLHF.

This clonotype is medium-sized within its sample. This chain links TRBV7-8 with TRBJ2-7; D gene uncertain. The ends were cut back, 0 bases at V and 3 bases at J, with 15 bases in the middle. The CDR3 has 16 amino acids. From germline, CDR1 is SGHVS and CDR2 FQNEAQ. CDR3 sequence: CASSLALDPSGYEQYF. CDR3 nucleotides: TGTGCCAGCAGCTTAGCGCTCGACCCCTCGGGCTACGAGCAGTACTTC.

The gene calls are TRBV11-2 and TRBJ2-7, with D unresolved. This CDR3 is built from 17 residues. Between the trimmed V and J ends, which lost 4 bases and 4 bases, there was a span of 23 bases. Germline CDR1 SGHAT, CDR2 FQNNGV. Here the CDR3 DNA reads TGTGCCAGCAGCTCCTACCCCGACCGATCCCCAGAGTACGAGCAGTACGTC. It codes for CASSSYPDRSPEYEQYV.